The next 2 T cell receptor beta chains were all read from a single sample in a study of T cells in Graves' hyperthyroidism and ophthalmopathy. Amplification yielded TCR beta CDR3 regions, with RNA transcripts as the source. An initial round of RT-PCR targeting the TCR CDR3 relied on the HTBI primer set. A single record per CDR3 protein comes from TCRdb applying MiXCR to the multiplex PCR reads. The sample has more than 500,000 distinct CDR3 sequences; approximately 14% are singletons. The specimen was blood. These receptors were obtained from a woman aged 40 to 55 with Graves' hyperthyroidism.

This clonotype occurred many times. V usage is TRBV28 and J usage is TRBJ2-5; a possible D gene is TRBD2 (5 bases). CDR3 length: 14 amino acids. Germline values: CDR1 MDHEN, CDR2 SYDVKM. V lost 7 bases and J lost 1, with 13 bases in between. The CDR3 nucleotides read TGTGCCAGCAAATTGGGCGGGTCCCAAGAGACCCAGTACTTC. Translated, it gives CASKLGGSQETQYF.

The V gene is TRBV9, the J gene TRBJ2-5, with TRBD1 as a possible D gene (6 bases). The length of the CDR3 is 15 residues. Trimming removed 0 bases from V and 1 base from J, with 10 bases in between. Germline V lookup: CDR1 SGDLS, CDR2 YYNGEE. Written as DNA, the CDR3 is TGTGCCAGCAGCGTAGTTGGGGGCCCCCAAGAGACCCAGTACTTC. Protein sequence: CASSVVGGPQETQYF.